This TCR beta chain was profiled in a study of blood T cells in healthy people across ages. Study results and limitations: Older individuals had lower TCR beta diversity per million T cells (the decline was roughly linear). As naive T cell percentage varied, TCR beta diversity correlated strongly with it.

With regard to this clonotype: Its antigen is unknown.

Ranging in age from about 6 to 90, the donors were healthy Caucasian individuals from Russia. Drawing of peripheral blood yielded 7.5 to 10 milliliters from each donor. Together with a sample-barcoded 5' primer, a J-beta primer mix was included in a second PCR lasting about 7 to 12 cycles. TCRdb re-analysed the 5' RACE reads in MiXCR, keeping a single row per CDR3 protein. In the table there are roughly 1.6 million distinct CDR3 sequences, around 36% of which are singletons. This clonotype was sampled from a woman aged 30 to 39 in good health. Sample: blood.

DNA of the CDR3: TGTGCCAGCAGTTCGCCCCGGGGGGGAGAAGAGACCCAGTACTTC. Translated, it gives CASSSPRGGEETQYF. The chain employs TRBV6-6 and TRBJ2-5, with 8 bases identical to TRBD2. Trimming took 4 bases from V and 3 from J; bases not matched to a gene: 7. The germline CDR1 and CDR2 sequences are MNHNY and SVGAGI (reference sequence). This CDR3 comprises 15 residues.